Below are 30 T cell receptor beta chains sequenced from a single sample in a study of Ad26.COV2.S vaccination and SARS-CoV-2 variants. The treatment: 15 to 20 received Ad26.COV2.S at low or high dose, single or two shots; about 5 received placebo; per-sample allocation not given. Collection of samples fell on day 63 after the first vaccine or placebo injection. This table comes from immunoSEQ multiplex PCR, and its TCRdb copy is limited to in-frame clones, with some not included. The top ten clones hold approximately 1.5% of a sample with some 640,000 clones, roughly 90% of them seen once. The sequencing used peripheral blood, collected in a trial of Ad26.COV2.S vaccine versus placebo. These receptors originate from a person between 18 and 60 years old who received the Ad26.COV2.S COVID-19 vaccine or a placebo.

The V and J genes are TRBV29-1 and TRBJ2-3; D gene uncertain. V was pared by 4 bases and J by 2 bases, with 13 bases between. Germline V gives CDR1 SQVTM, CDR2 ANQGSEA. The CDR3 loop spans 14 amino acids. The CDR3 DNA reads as TGCAGCGTTGTTCCGCGACTTCCCACAGATACGCAGTATTTT. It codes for CSVVPRLPTDTQYF.

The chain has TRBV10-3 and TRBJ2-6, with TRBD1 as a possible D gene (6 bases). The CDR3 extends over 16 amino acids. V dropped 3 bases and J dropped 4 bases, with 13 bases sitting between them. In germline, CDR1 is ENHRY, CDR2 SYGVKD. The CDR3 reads CAISDPGVSGANVLTF. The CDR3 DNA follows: TGTGCCATCAGTGACCCAGGGGTGTCCGGGGCCAACGTCCTGACTTTC.

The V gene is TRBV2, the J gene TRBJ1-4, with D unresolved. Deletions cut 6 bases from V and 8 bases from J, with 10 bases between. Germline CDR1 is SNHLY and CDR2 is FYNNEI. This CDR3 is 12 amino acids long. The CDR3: CASRDRGEKLFF. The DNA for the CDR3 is TGTGCCAGCAGGGACCGAGGGGAAAAACTGTTTTTT.

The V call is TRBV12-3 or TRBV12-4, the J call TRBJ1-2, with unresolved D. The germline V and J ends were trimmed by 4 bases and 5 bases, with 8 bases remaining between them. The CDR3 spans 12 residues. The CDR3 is CASSYGVYGYTF. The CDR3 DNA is TGTGCCAGCAGTTATGGGGTGTATGGCTACACCTTC.

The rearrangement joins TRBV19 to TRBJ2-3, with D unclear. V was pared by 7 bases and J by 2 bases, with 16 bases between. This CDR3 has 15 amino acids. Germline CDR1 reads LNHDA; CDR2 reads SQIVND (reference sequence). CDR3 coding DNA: TGTGCCAGTAATCCCTACGCGGAGAACACAGATACGCAGTATTTT. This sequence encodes CASNPYAENTDTQYF.

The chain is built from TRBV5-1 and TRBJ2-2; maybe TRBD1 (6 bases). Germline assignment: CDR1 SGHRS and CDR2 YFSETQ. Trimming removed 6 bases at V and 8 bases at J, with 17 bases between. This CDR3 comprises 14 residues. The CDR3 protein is CASKRTGLSGELFF. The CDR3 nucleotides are TGCGCCAGCAAAAGAACAGGGCTTTCGGGGGAGCTGTTTTTT.

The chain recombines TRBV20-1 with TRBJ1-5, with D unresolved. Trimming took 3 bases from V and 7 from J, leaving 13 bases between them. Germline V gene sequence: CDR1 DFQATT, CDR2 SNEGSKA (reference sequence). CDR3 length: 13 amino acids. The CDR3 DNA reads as TGCAGTGCTAGTCCTGGTCCGGAGCAGCCCCAGCATTTT. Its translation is CSASPGPEQPQHF.

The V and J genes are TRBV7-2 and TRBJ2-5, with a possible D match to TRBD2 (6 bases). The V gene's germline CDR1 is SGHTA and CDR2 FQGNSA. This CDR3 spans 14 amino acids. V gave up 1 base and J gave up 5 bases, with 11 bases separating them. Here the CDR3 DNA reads TGTGCCAGCAGCTTAGATCTGCGGGGCGAGACCCAGTACTTC. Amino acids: CASSLDLRGETQYF.

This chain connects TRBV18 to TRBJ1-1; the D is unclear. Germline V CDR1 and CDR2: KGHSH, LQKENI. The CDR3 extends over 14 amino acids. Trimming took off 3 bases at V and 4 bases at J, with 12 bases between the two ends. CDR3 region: CASSPEPAGTEAFF. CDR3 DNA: TGTGCCAGCTCACCGGAGCCCGCTGGCACTGAAGCTTTCTTT.

The CDR3 bases are TGTGCCAGCAGTCCCGGGACATCCAAAAACATTCAGTACTTC. It encodes CASSPGTSKNIQYF. The V call is TRBV6-5, the J call TRBJ2-4; D might be TRBD1 (6 bases). V lost 5 bases to trimming and J lost 2 bases, with 10 bases between them. The CDR3 is made up of 14 amino acids. Germline V gives CDR1 MNHEY, CDR2 SVGAGI.

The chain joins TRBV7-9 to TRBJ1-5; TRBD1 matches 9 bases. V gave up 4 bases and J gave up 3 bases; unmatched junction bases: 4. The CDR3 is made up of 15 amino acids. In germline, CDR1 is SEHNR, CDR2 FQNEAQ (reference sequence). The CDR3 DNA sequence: TGTGCCAGCAGCTCAGGGACAGGGATCAATCAGCCCCAGCATTTT. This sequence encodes CASSSGTGINQPQHF.

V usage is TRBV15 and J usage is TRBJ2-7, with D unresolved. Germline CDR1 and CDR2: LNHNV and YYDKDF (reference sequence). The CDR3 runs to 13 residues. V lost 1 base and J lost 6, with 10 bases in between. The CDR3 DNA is TGTGCCACCAGCAGAGCAGGAAACTTCGAGCAGTACTTC. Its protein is CATSRAGNFEQYF.

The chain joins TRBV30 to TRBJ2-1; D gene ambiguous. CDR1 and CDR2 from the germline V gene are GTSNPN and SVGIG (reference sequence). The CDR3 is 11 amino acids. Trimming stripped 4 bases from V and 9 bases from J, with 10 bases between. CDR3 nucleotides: TGTGCCTGGATGTCGATAGGTGAGCAGTTCTTC. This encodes CAWMSIGEQFF.

The CDR3 DNA follows: TGTGCCAGCAGTTACGCGGGACAGCTTTACGAGCAGTACTTC. Translation: CASSYAGQLYEQYF. V and J are TRBV6-5 and TRBJ2-7; perhaps TRBD1 as D (7 bases). The germline CDR1 and CDR2 sequences are MNHEY and SVGAGI. The CDR3 is 14 amino acids. V was clipped by 2 bases and J by 4 bases, with 12 bases between them.

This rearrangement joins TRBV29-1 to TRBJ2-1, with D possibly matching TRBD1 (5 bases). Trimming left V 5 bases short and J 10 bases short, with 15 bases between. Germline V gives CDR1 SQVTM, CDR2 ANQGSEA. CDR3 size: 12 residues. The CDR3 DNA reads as TGCAGCGTTTTATCGCAGGGTGGCGAGCAGTTCTTC. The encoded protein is CSVLSQGGEQFF.

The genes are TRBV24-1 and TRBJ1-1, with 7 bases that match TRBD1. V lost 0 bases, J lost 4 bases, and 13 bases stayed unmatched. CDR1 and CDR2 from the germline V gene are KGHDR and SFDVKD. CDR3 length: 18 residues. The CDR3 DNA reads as TGTGCCACCAGTGATTTGCAGGGGGGACCAACAACAAGCACTGAAGCTTTCTTT. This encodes CATSDLQGGPTTSTEAFF.

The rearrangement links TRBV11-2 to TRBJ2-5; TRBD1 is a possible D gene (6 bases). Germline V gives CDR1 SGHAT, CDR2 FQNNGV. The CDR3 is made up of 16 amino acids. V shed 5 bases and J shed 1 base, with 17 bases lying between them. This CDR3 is CASSLNRAPRQETQYF. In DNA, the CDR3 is TGTGCCAGCAGCCTCAACAGGGCCCCCCGCCAAGAGACCCAGTACTTC.

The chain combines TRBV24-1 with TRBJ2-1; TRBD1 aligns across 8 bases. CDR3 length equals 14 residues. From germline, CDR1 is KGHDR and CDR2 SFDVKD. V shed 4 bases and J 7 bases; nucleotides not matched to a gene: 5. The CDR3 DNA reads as TGTGCCACCAGTGAGAGGACAGGGTGGAATGAGCAGTTCTTC. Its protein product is CATSERTGWNEQFF.

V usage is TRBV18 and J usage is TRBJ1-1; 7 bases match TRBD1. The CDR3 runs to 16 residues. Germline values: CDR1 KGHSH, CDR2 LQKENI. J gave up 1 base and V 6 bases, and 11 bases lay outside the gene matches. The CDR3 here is CASSYLTQGENTEAFF. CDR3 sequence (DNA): TGTGCCAGCTCTTATCTTACTCAGGGGGAGAACACTGAAGCTTTCTTT.

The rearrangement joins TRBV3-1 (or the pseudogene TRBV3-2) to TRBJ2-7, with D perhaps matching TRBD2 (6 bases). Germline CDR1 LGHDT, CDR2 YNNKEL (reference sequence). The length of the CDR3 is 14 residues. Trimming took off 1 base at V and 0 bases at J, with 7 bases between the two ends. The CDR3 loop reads CASSQAGDSYEQYF. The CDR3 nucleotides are TGTGCCAGCAGCCAAGCGGGGGACTCCTACGAGCAGTACTTC.

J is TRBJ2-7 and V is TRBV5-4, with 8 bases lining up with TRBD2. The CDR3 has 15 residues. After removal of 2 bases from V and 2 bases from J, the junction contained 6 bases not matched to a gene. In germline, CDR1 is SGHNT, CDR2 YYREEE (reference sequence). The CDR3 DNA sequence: TGTGCCAGCAGCTTCGGCGGGGGGCTCCCCTACGAGCAGTACTTC. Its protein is CASSFGGGLPYEQYF. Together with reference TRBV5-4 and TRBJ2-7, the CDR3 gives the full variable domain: ETGVTQSPTHLIKTRGQQVTLRCSSQSGHNTVSWYQQALGQGPQFIFQYYREEENGRGNFPPRFSGLQFPNYSSELNVNALELDDSALYLCASSFGGGLPYEQYFGPGTRLTVT.

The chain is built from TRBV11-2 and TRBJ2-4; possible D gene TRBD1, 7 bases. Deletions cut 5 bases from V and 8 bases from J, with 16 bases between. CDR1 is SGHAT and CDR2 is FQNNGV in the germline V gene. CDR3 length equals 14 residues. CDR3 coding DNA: TGTGCCAGCAGCCCCACCGCAGGGGGGCACATTCAGTACTTC. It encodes CASSPTAGGHIQYF.

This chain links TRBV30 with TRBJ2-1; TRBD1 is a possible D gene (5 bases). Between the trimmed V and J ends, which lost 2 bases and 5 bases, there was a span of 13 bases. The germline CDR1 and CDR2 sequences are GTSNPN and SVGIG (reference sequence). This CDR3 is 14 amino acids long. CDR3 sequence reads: CAWSQRGRDNEQFF. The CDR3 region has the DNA TGTGCCTGGAGTCAAAGGGGTAGGGACAATGAGCAGTTCTTC.

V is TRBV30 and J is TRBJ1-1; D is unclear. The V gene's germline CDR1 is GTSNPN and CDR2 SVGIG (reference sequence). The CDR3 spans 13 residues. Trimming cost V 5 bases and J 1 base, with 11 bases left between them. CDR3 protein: CAWSAGPNTEAFF. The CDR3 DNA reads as TGTGCCTGGTCCGCCGGACCGAACACTGAAGCTTTCTTT.

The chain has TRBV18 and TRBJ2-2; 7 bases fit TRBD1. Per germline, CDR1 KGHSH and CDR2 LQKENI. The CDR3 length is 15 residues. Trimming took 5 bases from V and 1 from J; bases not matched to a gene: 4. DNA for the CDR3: TGTGCCAGCTCAGTTCGACAGGGGAACACCGGGGAGCTGTTTTTT. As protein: CASSVRQGNTGELFF. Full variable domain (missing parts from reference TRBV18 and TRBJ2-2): NAGVMQNPRHLVRRRGQEARLRCSPMKGHSHVYWYRQLPEEGLKFMVYLQKENIIDESGMPKERFSAEFPKEGPSILRIQQVVRGDSAAYFCASSVRQGNTGELFFGEGSRLTVL.

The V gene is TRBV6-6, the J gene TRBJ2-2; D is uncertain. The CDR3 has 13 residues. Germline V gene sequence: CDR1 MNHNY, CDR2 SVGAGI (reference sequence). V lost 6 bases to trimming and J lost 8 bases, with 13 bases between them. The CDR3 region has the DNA TGTGCCAGCAGGCTGCTCCGACGGGGGGAGCTGTTTTTT. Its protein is CASRLLRRGELFF.

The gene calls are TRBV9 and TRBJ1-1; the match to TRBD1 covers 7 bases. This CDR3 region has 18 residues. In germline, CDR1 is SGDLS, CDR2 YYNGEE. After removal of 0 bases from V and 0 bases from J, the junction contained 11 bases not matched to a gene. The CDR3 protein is CASSVGRQGGILNTEAFF. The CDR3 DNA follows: TGTGCCAGCAGCGTAGGCCGGCAGGGGGGAATTCTGAACACTGAAGCTTTCTTT.

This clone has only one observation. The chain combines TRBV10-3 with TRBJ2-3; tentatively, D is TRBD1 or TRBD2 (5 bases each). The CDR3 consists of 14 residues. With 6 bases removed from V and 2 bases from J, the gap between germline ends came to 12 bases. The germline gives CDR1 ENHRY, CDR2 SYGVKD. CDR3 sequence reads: CAIRKGTYTDTQYF. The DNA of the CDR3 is TGTGCCATCAGGAAGGGGACCTACACAGATACGCAGTATTTT.

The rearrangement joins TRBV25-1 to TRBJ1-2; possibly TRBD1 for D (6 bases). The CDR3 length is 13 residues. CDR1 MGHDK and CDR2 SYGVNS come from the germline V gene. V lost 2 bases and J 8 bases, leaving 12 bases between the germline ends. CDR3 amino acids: CASSEHGTNGYTF. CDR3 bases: TGTGCCAGCAGTGAACATGGGACAAACGGCTACACCTTC.

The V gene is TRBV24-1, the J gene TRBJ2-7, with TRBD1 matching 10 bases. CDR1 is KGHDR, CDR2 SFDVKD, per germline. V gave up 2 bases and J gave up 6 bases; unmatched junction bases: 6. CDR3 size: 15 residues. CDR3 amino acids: CATSDSWTGGSEQYF. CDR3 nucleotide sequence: TGTGCCACCAGTGATTCCTGGACAGGGGGTAGCGAGCAGTACTTC.